This TCR beta chain was profiled in a study of OX40 agonist ivuxolimab in advanced cancers. Overall study context: Hepatocellular carcinoma, melanoma, renal cell or head and neck cancer occurred in dose-escalation patients.

Clones were read by immunoSEQ multiplex PCR, and TCRdb kept only the in-frame ones, dropping some. The profile shows more than 25,000 clones, around four fifths of them singletons. This clone was observed a single time. No antigen is known for it. Study findings and constraints: There were, on average, more expanded clones in CD8+ T cells than in CD4+.

This TCR came from an adult with an advanced solid tumor such as melanoma, head and neck, liver or kidney cancer. This specimen was CD4+ or CD8+ T cells sorted from blood, taken in a trial of the OX40 agonist ivuxolimab.

CDR3 sequence reads: CASSSSDHISTDTQYF. In DNA, the CDR3 is TGTGCCAGCAGCTCCTCAGACCATATTAGCACAGATACGCAGTATTTT. The rearrangement uses TRBV5-6 and TRBJ2-3, with D uncertain. Trimming shortened V by 3 bases and J by 0 bases, and 14 bases separated the two germline ends. CDR1 is SGHDT and CDR2 is YYEEEE in the germline V gene. CDR3 length equals 16 residues. Supplemented by reference TRBV5-6 and TRBJ2-3, the full variable domain reads DAGVTQSPTHLIKTRGQQVTLRCSPKSGHDTVSWYQQALGQGPQFIFQYYEEEERQRGNFPDRFSGHQFPNYSSELNVNALLLGDSALYLCASSSSDHISTDTQYFGPGTRLTVL.